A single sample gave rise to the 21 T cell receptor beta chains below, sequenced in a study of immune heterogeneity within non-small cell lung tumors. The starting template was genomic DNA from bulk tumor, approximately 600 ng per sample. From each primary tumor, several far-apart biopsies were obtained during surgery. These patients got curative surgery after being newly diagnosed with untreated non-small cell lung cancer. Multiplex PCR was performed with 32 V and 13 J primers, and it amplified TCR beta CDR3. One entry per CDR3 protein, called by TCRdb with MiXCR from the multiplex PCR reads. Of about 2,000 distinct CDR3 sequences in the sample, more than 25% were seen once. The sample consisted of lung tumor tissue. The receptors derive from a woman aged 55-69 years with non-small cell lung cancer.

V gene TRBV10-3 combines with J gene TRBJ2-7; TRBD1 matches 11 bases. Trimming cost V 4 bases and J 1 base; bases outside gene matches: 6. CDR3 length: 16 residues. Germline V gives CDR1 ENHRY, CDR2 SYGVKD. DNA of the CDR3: TGTGCCATCAGTGGAGCCGGGACAGGGGGGTCCTACGAGCAGTACTTC. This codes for CAISGAGTGGSYEQYF.

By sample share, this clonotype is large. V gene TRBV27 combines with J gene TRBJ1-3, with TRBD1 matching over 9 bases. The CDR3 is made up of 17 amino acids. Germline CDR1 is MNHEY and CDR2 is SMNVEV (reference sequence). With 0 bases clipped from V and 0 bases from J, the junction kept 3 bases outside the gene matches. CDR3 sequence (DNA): TGTGCCAGCAGTTTATCGGGGACAGGGAGCTCTGGAAACACCATATATTTT. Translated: CASSLSGTGSSGNTIYF.

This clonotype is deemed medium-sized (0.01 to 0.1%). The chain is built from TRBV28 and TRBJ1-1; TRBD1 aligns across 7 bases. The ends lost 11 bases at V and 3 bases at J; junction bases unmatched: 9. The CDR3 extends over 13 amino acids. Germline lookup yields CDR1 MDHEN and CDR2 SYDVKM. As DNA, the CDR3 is TGTGCCGTGAGGGGGCGCCGGGACACTGAAGCTTTCTTT. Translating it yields CAVRGRRDTEAFF.

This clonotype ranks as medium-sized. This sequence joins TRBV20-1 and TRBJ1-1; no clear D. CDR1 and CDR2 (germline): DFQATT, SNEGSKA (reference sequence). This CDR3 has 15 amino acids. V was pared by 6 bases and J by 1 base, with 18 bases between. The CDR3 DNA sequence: TGCAGTGCCCCTGCAGCGGGCTTGAGGAACACTGAAGCTTTCTTT. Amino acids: CSAPAAGLRNTEAFF.

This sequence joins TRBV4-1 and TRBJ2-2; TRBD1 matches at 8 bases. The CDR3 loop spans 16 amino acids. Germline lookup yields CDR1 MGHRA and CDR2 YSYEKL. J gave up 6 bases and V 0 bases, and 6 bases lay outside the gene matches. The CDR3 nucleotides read TGCGCCAGCAGCCAAGATCCCACAGGGGGGTCCGGGGAGCTGTTTTTT. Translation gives CASSQDPTGGSGELFF.

CDR3 nucleotide sequence: TGTGCCAGCAGCTTAGGGCGGGAGGCCTACAATGAGCAGTTCTTC. It encodes CASSLGREAYNEQFF. The gene calls are TRBV7-3 and TRBJ2-1; 8 nucleotides line up with TRBD2. V lost 2 bases to trimming and J lost 2 bases; unmatched junction nucleotides: 2. Germline V gene sequence: CDR1 SGHTA, CDR2 FQGTGA. There are 15 residues in the CDR3.

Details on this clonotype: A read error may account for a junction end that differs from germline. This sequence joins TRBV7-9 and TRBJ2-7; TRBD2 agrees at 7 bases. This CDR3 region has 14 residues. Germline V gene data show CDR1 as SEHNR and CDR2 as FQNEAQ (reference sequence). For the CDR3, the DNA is TGTACCAGCATAGGATCCGGGGAGGGCGTCGGGCAGTACTTC. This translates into CTSIGSGEGVGQYF.

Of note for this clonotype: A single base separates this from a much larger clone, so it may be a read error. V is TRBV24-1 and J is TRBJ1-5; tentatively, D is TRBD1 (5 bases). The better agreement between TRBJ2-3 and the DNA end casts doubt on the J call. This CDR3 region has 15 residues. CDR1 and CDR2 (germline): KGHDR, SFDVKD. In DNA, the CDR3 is TGTGCCACCAGTGATGAAGGGGAAAGCAATCAGCCCCAGTATTTT. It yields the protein CATSDEGESNQPQYF.

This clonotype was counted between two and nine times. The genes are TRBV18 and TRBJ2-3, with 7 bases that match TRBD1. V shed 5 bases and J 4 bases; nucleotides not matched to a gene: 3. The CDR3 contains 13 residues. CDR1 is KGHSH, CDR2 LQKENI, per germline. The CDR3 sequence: CASSSDRADTQYF. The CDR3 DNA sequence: TGTGCCAGCTCATCCGACAGGGCAGATACGCAGTATTTT.

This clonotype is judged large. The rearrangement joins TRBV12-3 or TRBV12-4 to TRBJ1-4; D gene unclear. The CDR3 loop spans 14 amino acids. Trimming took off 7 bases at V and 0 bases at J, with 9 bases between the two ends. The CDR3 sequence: CASTPDATNEKLFF. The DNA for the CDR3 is TGTGCCAGCACCCCGGACGCAACTAATGAAAAACTGTTTTTT.

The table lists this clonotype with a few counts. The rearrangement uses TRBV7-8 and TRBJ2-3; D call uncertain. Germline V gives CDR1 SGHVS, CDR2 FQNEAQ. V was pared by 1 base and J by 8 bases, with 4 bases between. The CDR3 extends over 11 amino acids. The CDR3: CASSLEGTQYF. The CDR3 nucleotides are TGTGCCAGCAGCTTAGAGGGTACGCAGTATTTT.

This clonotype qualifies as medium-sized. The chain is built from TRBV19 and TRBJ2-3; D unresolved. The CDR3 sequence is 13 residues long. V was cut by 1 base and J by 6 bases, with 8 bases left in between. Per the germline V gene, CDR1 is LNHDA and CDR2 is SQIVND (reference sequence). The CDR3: CASSIVPQDTQYF. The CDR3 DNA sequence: TGTGCCAGTAGTATAGTCCCCCAGGATACGCAGTATTTT.

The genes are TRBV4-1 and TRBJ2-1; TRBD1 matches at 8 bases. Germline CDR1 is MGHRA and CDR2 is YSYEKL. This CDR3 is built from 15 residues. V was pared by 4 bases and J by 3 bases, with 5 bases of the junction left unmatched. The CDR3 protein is CASSPGQGFYNEQFF. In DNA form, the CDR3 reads TGCGCCAGCAGCCCCGGACAGGGTTTCTACAATGAGCAGTTCTTC.

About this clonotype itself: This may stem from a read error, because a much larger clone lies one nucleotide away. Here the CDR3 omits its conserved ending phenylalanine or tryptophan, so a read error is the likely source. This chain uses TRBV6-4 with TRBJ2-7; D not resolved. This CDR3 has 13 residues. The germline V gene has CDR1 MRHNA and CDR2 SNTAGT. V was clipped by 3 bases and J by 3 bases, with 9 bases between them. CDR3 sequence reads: CASSELANYEQYS. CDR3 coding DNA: TGTGCCAGCAGTGAATTGGCAAACTACGAGCAGTACTCC.

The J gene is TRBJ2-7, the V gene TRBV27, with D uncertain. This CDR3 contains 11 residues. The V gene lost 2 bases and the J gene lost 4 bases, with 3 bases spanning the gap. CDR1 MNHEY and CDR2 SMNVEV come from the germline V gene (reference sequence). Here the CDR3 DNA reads TGTGCCAGCAGTTTAGGGTACGAGCAGTACTTC. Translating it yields CASSLGYEQYF.

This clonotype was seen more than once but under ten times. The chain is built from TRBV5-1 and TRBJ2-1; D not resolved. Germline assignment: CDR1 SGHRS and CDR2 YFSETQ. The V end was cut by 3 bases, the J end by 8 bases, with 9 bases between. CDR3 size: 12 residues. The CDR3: CASSYPGDEQFF. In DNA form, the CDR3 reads TGCGCCAGCAGCTACCCTGGGGATGAGCAGTTCTTC.

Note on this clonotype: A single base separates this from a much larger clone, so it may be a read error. This CDR3 reads CDWRPLGTYNHEQYF. DNA of the CDR3: TGTGACTGGAGACCCTTAGGGACGTACAACCACGAGCAGTACTTC. The chain links TRBV30 to TRBJ2-7; D is possibly TRBD1 or TRBD2 (5 bases each). In germline, CDR1 is GTSNPN, CDR2 SVGIG (reference sequence). This CDR3 comprises 15 residues. Together with reference TRBV30 and TRBJ2-7, the CDR3 gives the full variable domain: SQTIHQWPATLVQPVGSPLSLECTVEGTSNPNLYWYRQAAGRGLQLLFYSVGIGQISSEVPQNLSASRPQDRQFILSSKKLLLSDSGFYLCDWRPLGTYNHEQYFGPGTRLTVT.

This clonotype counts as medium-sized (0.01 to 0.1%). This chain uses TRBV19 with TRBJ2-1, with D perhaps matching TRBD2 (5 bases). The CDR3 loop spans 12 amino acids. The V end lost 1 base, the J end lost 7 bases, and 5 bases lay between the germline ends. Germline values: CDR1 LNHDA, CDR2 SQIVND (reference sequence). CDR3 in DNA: TGTGCCAGTAGTATAGCGGGGAATGAGCAGTTCTTC. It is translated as CASSIAGNEQFF.

CDR3 sequence (DNA): TGCGCCAGCAGCCAAGATCAGTACGAGAATCAGCCCCAGCATTTT. Translating gives CASSQDQYENQPQHF. The chain carries TRBV4-1 and TRBJ1-5; D not resolved. Germline V gene sequence: CDR1 MGHRA, CDR2 YSYEKL. V was clipped by 0 bases and J by 4 bases, with 10 bases between them. The CDR3 totals 15 residues.

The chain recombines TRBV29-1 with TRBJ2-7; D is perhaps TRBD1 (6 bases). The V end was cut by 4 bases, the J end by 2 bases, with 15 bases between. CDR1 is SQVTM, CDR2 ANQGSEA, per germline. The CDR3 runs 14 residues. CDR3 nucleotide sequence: TGCAGCGTTGTAGCAGGGGCTATGGCCTACGAGCAGTACTTC. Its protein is CSVVAGAMAYEQYF.

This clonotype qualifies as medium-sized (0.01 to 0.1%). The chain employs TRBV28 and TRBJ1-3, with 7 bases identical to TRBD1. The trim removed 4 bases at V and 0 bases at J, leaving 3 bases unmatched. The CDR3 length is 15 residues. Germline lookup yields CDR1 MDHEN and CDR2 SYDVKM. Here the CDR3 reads CASSSGQHSGNTIYF. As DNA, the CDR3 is TGTGCCAGCAGTTCGGGACAGCACTCTGGAAACACCATATATTTT.